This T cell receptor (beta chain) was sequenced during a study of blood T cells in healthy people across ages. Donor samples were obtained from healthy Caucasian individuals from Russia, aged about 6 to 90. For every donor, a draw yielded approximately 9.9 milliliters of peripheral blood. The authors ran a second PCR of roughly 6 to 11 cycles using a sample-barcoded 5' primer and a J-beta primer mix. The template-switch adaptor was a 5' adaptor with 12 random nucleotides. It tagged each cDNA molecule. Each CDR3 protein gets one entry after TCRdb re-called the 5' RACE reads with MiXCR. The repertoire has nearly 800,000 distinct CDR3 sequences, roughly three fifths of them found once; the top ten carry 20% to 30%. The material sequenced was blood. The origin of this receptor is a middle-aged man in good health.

The CDR3 nucleotides are TGTGCCAGCAGTTCCCGAGTGGGAGGGAATCAGCCCCAGCATTTT. Protein product: CASSSRVGGNQPQHF. The chain links TRBV6-2 or TRBV6-3 to TRBJ1-5; no reliable D call. Germline lookup yields CDR1 MNHEY and CDR2 SVGEGT. This CDR3 comprises 15 residues. Between the trimmed V and J ends, which lost 4 bases and 4 bases, there was a span of 14 bases.